This T cell receptor (beta chain) is from a study of blood T cell repertoires in COVID-19. Clones were read by immunoSEQ multiplex PCR, and TCRdb kept only the in-frame ones, dropping some. Altogether 210,000 or so clones are present, less than 90% being singletons, with the ten largest covering about 2.2%. This CDR3 has 14 amino acids. The trim removed 4 bases at V and 3 bases at J, leaving 5 bases unmatched. Germline assignment: CDR1 ENHRY and CDR2 SYGVKD. The rearrangement uses TRBV10-3 and TRBJ1-2; 7 bases fit TRBD1. The TCR was taken from a woman in her 50s with acute or convalescent COVID-19. The sequenced sample consisted of peripheral blood. The CDR3, as DNA: TGTGCCATCAGTGCAGGGGGTAAGGACTATGGCTACACCTTC. Translated, it gives CAISAGGKDYGYTF.